The clone carrying this T cell receptor beta chain was seen many times. The antigen remains unidentified. This record belongs to a study of T cell repertoires in cytomegalovirus infection. As for the study in general: Indications came from public TCR beta signatures; they pointed to CMV infection and to a matching HLA type.

Findings of the study overall: The study found HLA-C-restricted CMV-specific TCR beta clonotypes dominating the ex vivo response. Accumulated public TCR beta family frequency recognized individuals carrying CMV together with the relevant HLA.

TCRdb re-analysed the reads in MiXCR, keeping a single row per CDR3 protein. The table includes hundreds of thousands of distinct CDR3 sequences, roughly 24% detected once. The sequence derives from a human donor in good health (CMV status not recorded). Some clones in this sample may be carry-over from other donors' samples. Sequenced: CD8+ T cells from PBMCs.

The CDR3 is CASSQDGTYEQYV. DNA for the CDR3: TGCGCCAGCAGCCAAGATGGGACCTACGAGCAGTACGTC. J is TRBJ2-7 and V is TRBV4-1, with D uncertain. CDR3 size: 13 residues. The V gene lost 0 bases and the J gene lost 2 bases, with 5 bases spanning the gap. Germline lookup yields CDR1 MGHRA and CDR2 YSYEKL.